The 31 T cell receptor beta chains below were found in one sample sequenced in a study of blood T cell repertoires in COVID-19 (TCRdb year 2020). The library was produced with the immunoSEQ multiplex PCR assay. In its TCRdb copy, this immuneACCESS table keeps in-frame sequences only and misses some clones. Where compared with another copy, unresolved V genes explain less than half of these, and the others have no known cause. The sample table holds tens of thousands of clones, of which 85% to 90% were seen once. The ten largest clones capture more than 3.5% of the sample. Sequencing input: peripheral blood. These receptors all come from a man aged 45 to 65 with acute or convalescent COVID-19.

This clone was observed a handful of times. The chain is built from TRBV21-1 and TRBJ1-5. TRBV21-1 counts as a pseudogene. The CDR3 runs to 17 residues. The CDR3 region is CASRDSRGGLSNQPQHF. The CDR3 DNA sequence: TGTGCCAGCAGGGATTCGAGGGGGGGGCTGAGCAATCAGCCCCAGCATTTT.

V gene TRBV3-1 (or the pseudogene TRBV3-2) combines with J gene TRBJ2-5, with TRBD2 as a possible D gene (5 bases). The CDR3 is made up of 14 amino acids. Trimming stripped 4 bases from V and 0 bases from J, with 9 bases between. Germline CDR1 reads LGHDT; CDR2 reads YNNKEL (reference sequence). In DNA, the CDR3 is TGTGCCAGCAGCCTGGAGGTAGACCAAGAGACCCAGTACTTC. Its translation: CASSLEVDQETQYF.

This chain uses TRBV12-3 or TRBV12-4 with TRBJ2-7; D might be TRBD2 (5 bases). The CDR3 is 13 amino acids. The germline V and J ends were trimmed by 3 bases and 4 bases, with 10 bases remaining between them. Written as DNA, the CDR3 is TGTGCCAGCAGTTTGGGGAGAACTTACGAGCAGTACTTC. Translated, it gives CASSLGRTYEQYF.

A few counts support this clone. The sample has other DNA sequences that encode this CDR3 too. The genes are TRBV20-1 and TRBJ2-7; D is ambiguous. Germline V CDR1 and CDR2: DFQATT, SNEGSKA (reference sequence). The CDR3 totals 11 residues. V lost 2 bases and J 5 bases, leaving 7 bases between the germline ends. Here the CDR3 DNA reads TGCAGTGCTAGATCCGGTCACGAGCAGTACTTC. Translated, it gives CSARSGHEQYF.

The sample holds one count of this clone. The chain has TRBV30 and TRBJ2-7; 9 nucleotides line up with TRBD1. The length of the CDR3 is 14 residues. The V and J ends lost 7 bases and 4 bases, in that order; junction bases with no gene match: 11. The germline V gene encodes CDR1 GTSNPN and CDR2 SVGIG (reference sequence). For the CDR3, the DNA is TGTGCCTCTAATAGACAGGGGGGGAAGTACGAGCAGTACTTC. Residues: CASNRQGGKYEQYF.

The chain is built from TRBV21-1 and TRBJ1-3. TRBV21-1 is annotated as a pseudogene. This CDR3 is built from 15 residues. CDR3 in amino acids: CASSKAAGGLLAIYF. The DNA for the CDR3 is TGTGCCAGCAGCAAAGCGGCGGGAGGGTTACTCGCCATATATTTT.

Only a few counts were recorded for this clone. V is TRBV30 and J is TRBJ1-6, with D possibly matching TRBD1 (5 bases). This CDR3 has 14 residues. V shed 8 bases and J shed 6 bases, with 17 bases lying between them. CDR1 and CDR2 from the germline V gene are GTSNPN and SVGIG (reference sequence). The CDR3 DNA reads TGTGCCAGCCTGTCCGGGGGAAGTAATTCACCCCTCCACTTT. This translates into CASLSGGSNSPLHF.

The chain joins TRBV5-1 to TRBJ2-6, with unresolved D. This CDR3 contains 15 residues. V was cut by 2 bases and J by 1 base, with 7 bases left in between. CDR1 is SGHRS, CDR2 YFSETQ, per germline. In DNA, the CDR3 is TGCGCCAGCAGCTTAAAAGCGTCTGGGGCCAACGTCCTGACTTTC. Translated: CASSLKASGANVLTF.

The rearrangement uses TRBV28 and TRBJ2-5; tentative D call: TRBD1 (5 bases). The V end was cut by 5 bases, the J end by 5 bases, with 12 bases between. Germline V lookup: CDR1 MDHEN, CDR2 SYDVKM. CDR3 length equals 13 residues. This CDR3 reads CASSLDSYETQYF. The CDR3 coding sequence is TGTGCCAGCAGTCTCGACAGTTATGAGACCCAGTACTTC.

The rearrangement links TRBV9 to TRBJ2-3; 8 bases line up with TRBD2. J lost 0 bases, V lost 4 bases, and 28 bases had no gene match. This CDR3 region has 23 residues. CDR1 is SGDLS and CDR2 is YYNGEE in the germline V gene. The CDR3 sequence: CASSHGGKIAGRGNPASTDTQYF. The CDR3 DNA reads TGTGCCAGCAGCCATGGTGGCAAAATAGCGGGACGCGGTAATCCAGCTAGCACAGATACGCAGTATTTT.

The V and J genes are TRBV5-1 and TRBJ1-6; 7 bases align to TRBD1. J lost 8 bases, V lost 2 bases, and 10 bases had no gene match. Germline V gene lookup returns CDR1 SGHRS and CDR2 YFSETQ. The CDR3 length is 16 residues. The CDR3 loop reads CASSFKYRGKDSPLHF. The CDR3 DNA reads as TGCGCCAGCAGCTTTAAGTACAGGGGAAAGGATTCACCCCTCCACTTT.

The V gene is TRBV6-5, the J gene TRBJ2-3, with D possibly matching TRBD1 (7 bases). This CDR3 is built from 15 residues. V dropped 5 bases and J dropped 5 bases, with 17 bases sitting between them. In germline, CDR1 is MNHEY, CDR2 SVGAGI. CDR3 protein: CASSLQGGRGDTQYF. CDR3 nucleotides: TGTGCCAGCAGTCTTCAGGGGGGCAGAGGAGATACGCAGTATTTT.

The rearrangement links TRBV11-2 to TRBJ1-4; unclear D gene. Deletions cut 3 bases from V and 7 bases from J, with 12 bases between. This CDR3 region has 14 residues. The germline gives CDR1 SGHAT, CDR2 FQNNGV. The CDR3 DNA reads TGTGCCAGCAGCTTGTTCCTGGAGGCTGAAAAACTGTTTTTT. Its protein product is CASSLFLEAEKLFF.

The V gene is TRBV10-3, the J gene TRBJ1-5, with a weak D call TRBD1 (6 bases). V lost 6 bases to trimming and J lost 3 bases, with 9 bases between them. CDR3 length: 13 residues. Germline CDR1 is ENHRY and CDR2 is SYGVKD. Here the CDR3 reads CAISRDTNQPQHF. Written as DNA, the CDR3 is TGTGCCATCAGCCGGGACACCAATCAGCCCCAGCATTTT.

The V and J genes are TRBV24-1 and TRBJ1-3; a possible D gene is TRBD1 (5 bases). Trimming shortened V by 10 bases and J by 4 bases, and 13 bases separated the two germline ends. The CDR3 consists of 13 residues. The germline V gene encodes CDR1 KGHDR and CDR2 SFDVKD. This chain's CDR3 is CATRTGSGNTIYF. CDR3 DNA: TGTGCCACAAGAACAGGCTCCGGAAACACCATATATTTT.

The rearrangement links TRBV6-1 to TRBJ1-1; no clear D. The CDR3 has 12 residues. The V gene's germline CDR1 is MNHNS and CDR2 SASEGT. V was trimmed by 2 bases and J by 10 bases, leaving 11 bases between them. CDR3 region: CASSESSPPAFF. The CDR3 bases are TGTGCCAGCAGTGAATCTAGCCCACCAGCTTTCTTT.

The chain has TRBV18 and TRBJ1-1, with D unclear. Germline V CDR1 and CDR2: KGHSH, LQKENI. The CDR3 spans 14 residues. Between the trimmed V and J ends, which lost 0 bases and 4 bases, there was a span of 9 bases. The CDR3 reads CASSPPSGSTEAFF. CDR3 DNA sequence: TGTGCCAGCTCACCACCTTCGGGTAGCACTGAAGCTTTCTTT.

This clone was seen only once. This chain joins TRBV2 and TRBJ1-4; D remains ambiguous. Germline CDR1 SNHLY, CDR2 FYNNEI. V shed 4 bases and J shed 7 bases, with 4 bases lying between them. The CDR3 is 11 amino acids. CDR3 sequence (DNA): TGTGCCAGCAGTGCGAGTGAAAAACTGTTTTTT. It translates to CASSASEKLFF. The full variable domain, completed using reference TRBV2 and TRBJ1-4, is EPEVTQTPSHQVTQMGQEVILRCVPISNHLYFYWYRQILGQKVEFLVSFYNNEISEKSEIFDDQFSVERPDGSNFTLKIRSTKLEDSAMYFCASSASEKLFFGSGTQLSVL.

This clone was seen only once. This sequence joins TRBV5-4 and TRBJ1-1, with D maybe TRBD1 (6 bases). Germline-derived CDR1 and CDR2 are SGHNT and YYREEE (reference sequence). CDR3 length equals 16 residues. Trimming took 0 bases from V and 8 from J, leaving 20 bases between them. The CDR3 loop reads CASSLATGFRNYEAFF. Written as DNA, the CDR3 is TGTGCCAGCAGCTTGGCTACAGGGTTCAGGAATTACGAAGCTTTCTTT.

The rearrangement links TRBV15 to TRBJ2-1; 10 bases line up with TRBD2. The junction had 5 bases not matched to a gene; V was cut back by 0 bases and J by 9 bases. The CDR3 covers 15 residues. Per the germline V gene, CDR1 is LNHNV and CDR2 is YYDKDF (reference sequence). DNA for the CDR3: TGTGCCACCAGCAGAGATCTAGCGGGGGCGGCTGAGCAGTTCTTC. Its translation is CATSRDLAGAAEQFF.

The chain has TRBV29-1 and TRBJ1-2, with 11 bases matching TRBD1. The CDR3 has 11 amino acids. Per germline, CDR1 SQVTM and CDR2 ANQGSEA. V was clipped by 6 bases and J by 10 bases; unmatched bases: 4. The CDR3 reads CSVGGQGDYTF. The DNA for the CDR3 is TGCAGCGTGGGGGGACAGGGGGACTACACCTTC.

This chain connects TRBV6-5 to TRBJ2-7; possible D gene TRBD2, 5 bases. CDR3 length: 14 residues. Per the germline V gene, CDR1 is MNHEY and CDR2 is SVGAGI. With 6 bases removed from V and 3 bases from J, the gap between germline ends came to 15 bases. Here the CDR3 DNA reads TGTGCCAGCAGACCCGGGATTACTAGCTACGAGCAGTACTTC. Protein: CASRPGITSYEQYF.

The chain has TRBV18 and TRBJ1-1; 7 nucleotides agree with TRBD1. This CDR3 is built from 12 residues. Trimming took 4 bases from V and 11 from J; bases not matched to a gene: 7. CDR1 and CDR2 (germline): KGHSH, LQKENI. The CDR3: CASSQDRVFAFF. The CDR3 DNA sequence: TGTGCCAGCTCACAAGACAGGGTCTTCGCTTTCTTT.

The J gene is TRBJ2-7, the V gene TRBV7-8, with 10 bases that match TRBD1. CDR1 and CDR2 (germline): SGHVS, FQNEAQ. V was clipped by 0 bases and J by 6 bases; unmatched bases: 5. The CDR3 is 15 amino acids. The CDR3 nucleotides are TGTGCCAGCAGCTTAGCAGGGACAGGGGTTGGCGAGCAGTACTTC. It specifies CASSLAGTGVGEQYF.

V is TRBV2 and J is TRBJ1-2; TRBD1 agrees at 10 bases. Trimming removed 6 bases from V and 3 bases from J; junction bases left unmatched: 4. The CDR3 extends over 14 amino acids. The germline gives CDR1 SNHLY, CDR2 FYNNEI. The DNA of the CDR3 is TGTGCCAGCAGCCGACAGGGGGCTTACTATGGCTACACCTTC. Translated, it gives CASSRQGAYYGYTF.

The count of this clone is one. The V gene is TRBV9, the J gene TRBJ2-1; the match to TRBD2 covers 9 bases. V lost 4 bases, J lost 9 bases, and 17 bases stayed unmatched. Germline loops: CDR1 SGDLS, CDR2 YYNGEE. The CDR3 is made up of 17 amino acids. CDR3 DNA: TGTGCCAGCAGCCTACGGGCGGGAGGGCCGATTGGTGGTGAGCAGTTCTTC. It translates to CASSLRAGGPIGGEQFF.

This clone came up a few times. The chain couples TRBV9 to TRBJ1-4; D remains unclear. Looked up from germline, CDR1 is SGDLS and CDR2 is YYNGEE. The CDR3 spans 14 residues. Trimming left V 0 bases short and J 7 bases short, with 10 bases between. DNA for the CDR3: TGTGCCAGCAGCGTAGGCCAGAACCCTGAAAAACTGTTTTTT. It yields the protein CASSVGQNPEKLFF.

The V and J genes are TRBV11-2 and TRBJ2-5, with D tentatively TRBD2 (6 bases). The CDR3 covers 15 residues. The V gene lost 0 bases and the J gene lost 0 bases, with 8 bases spanning the gap. The germline CDR1 and CDR2 sequences are SGHAT and FQNNGV. The DNA of the CDR3 is TGTGCCAGCAGCTTAGATCGGGGGAACCAAGAGACCCAGTACTTC. It translates to CASSLDRGNQETQYF.

The CDR3 coding sequence is TGTGCCAGCAGTTTACAGGGTGCCACTGAAGCTTTCTTT. It is translated as CASSLQGATEAFF. The V call is TRBV27, the J call TRBJ1-1, with TRBD1 as a possible D gene (5 bases). Germline CDR1 is MNHEY and CDR2 is SMNVEV (reference sequence). V shed 2 bases and J shed 4 bases, with 8 bases lying between them. This CDR3 contains 13 residues.

This clone has just one count. The V gene is TRBV5-1, the J gene TRBJ2-1, with D perhaps matching TRBD2 (5 bases). V was cut by 4 bases and J by 5 bases, with 10 bases left in between. The V gene's germline CDR1 is SGHRS and CDR2 YFSETQ. The length of the CDR3 is 13 residues. CDR3 protein: CASSDSDDNEQFF. DNA for the CDR3: TGCGCCAGCAGCGATAGCGATGACAATGAGCAGTTCTTC.

The chain is built from TRBV3-1 (or the pseudogene TRBV3-2) and TRBJ2-1, with TRBD2 identical over 9 bases. Germline V CDR1 and CDR2: LGHDT, YNNKEL (reference sequence). The CDR3 spans 14 residues. With V trimmed by 0 bases and J by 13 bases, 7 bases remained unmatched. The CDR3 DNA sequence: TGTGCCAGCAGCCAAGATTGGGCGGGGGGGAGTCAGTTCTTC. This codes for CASSQDWAGGSQFF.